The clone carrying this T cell receptor beta chain was seen a handful of times. The sample belongs to a study of identical twins. J lost 8 bases, V lost 8 bases, and 18 bases had no gene match. The CDR3 sequence is 16 residues long. CDR1 MNHNS and CDR2 SASEGT come from the germline V gene. TCRdb reprocessed the 5' RACE reads with MiXCR, giving one entry per CDR3 protein. The sample lists 210,000 or so distinct CDR3 sequences; less than 20% were seen once. This sample was shared with a second study, whose subject was T cells expressing NK-cell markers.

The TCR originated in a woman younger than 35 in good health. Sequences were obtained from CD8+ T cells sorted from blood. The rearrangement links TRBV6-1 to TRBJ2-1; TRBD2 aligns across 7 bases. The DNA for the CDR3 is TGTGCCAGCTCCCCTCTCCACGGGGGGAAGAATGATGAGCAGTTCTTC. This sequence encodes CASSPLHGGKNDEQFF.